A single sample gave rise to the 2 T cell receptor beta chains below, sequenced in a study of shared clonotypes between healthy human individuals. CD8 cells regarded as naive lacked CD45RO, were positively chosen for CCR7, and omitted terminally differentiated effector memory CD45RA+ cells. Profiling relied on immunoSEQ multiplex PCR, and the TCRdb table lists in-frame clones only, not all of them. The data show about 2.1 million clones, approximately 92% seen once. The sequenced material came from naive CD8+ T cells from PBMCs. Receptor source: a man younger than 35 in good health. Some clones in this sample may be carry-over from other donors' samples.

This clone was picked up one time. V and J are TRBV9 and TRBJ2-5, with D perhaps assigned TRBD1 or TRBD2 (7 bases each). V gave up 4 bases and J gave up 4 bases, with 14 bases separating them. In germline, CDR1 is SGDLS, CDR2 YYNGEE. The length of the CDR3 is 14 residues. The CDR3 loop is CASSPGGGPETQYF. The CDR3 DNA is TGTGCCAGCAGCCCAGGGGGGGGTCCAGAGACCCAGTACTTC.

The CDR3 sequence is CASSLPGLAGLNEQFF. Here the CDR3 DNA reads TGTGCCAGCAGCTTGCCGGGACTAGCGGGCCTGAATGAGCAGTTCTTC. The gene calls are TRBV7-2 and TRBJ2-1; 12 bases fit TRBD2. CDR1 is SGHTA and CDR2 is FQGNSA in the germline V gene. V gave up 3 bases and J gave up 7 bases; unmatched junction bases: 7. CDR3 length: 16 residues.